This entry concerns a single TCR beta chain. This clonotype was counted a few times. This receptor's antigen is unknown. One base away there is no much larger clone; base qualities are not given. The instrument given in TCRdb is Illumina NovaSeq 6000. TCRalpha and TCRbeta cDNA libraries were constructed by 5'RACE with constant-segment primers, with sample barcodes and unique molecular identifiers being introduced. Trizol reagent was used to extract RNA from every sample. Amplification of the libraries took two PCR steps, and the second step added a second sample barcode plus Illumina TruSeq adapters. Sequencing of libraries was performed on an Illumina NovaSeq with 2 x 150 bp paired-end reads. The study's processing was this. With migec v1.2.7, reads were demultiplexed and then collapsed into UMI-guided consensus sequences. With mixcr v2.1.11, UMI consensuses were aligned to TRA and TRB V and J templates and assembled into clonotypes. A clonotype was counted as expanded or contracted only if both edgeR and NoisET called the change significant, with noise models trained on biological replicates. For edgeR calls, the thresholds were a false discovery rate-adjusted p below 0.01 and a log2 fold-change of 1. As an exploratory analysis of dynamics, PCA with hierarchical clustering was applied to max-normalized trajectories of the 1000 most abundant clonotypes. Separately sequenced CD4+ and CD8+ repertoires were used to assign a CD4 or CD8 phenotype to each responding clone. TCRdb reprocessed the public reads (quality trimming at Q25 with fastp, clone calling with MiXCR) and kept in-frame beta chains. Each entry is one CDR3 protein sequence, shown with its most common DNA and genes. The V and J calls here are based on TCRdb, not the publication. This sample holds 350,000 or so distinct CDR3 sequences; approximately 22% were observed only once. Roughly a fifth of the sample is taken by the ten largest.

From the cysteine through the phenylalanine, the CDR3 covers 17 amino acids. Only the CDR3 DNA stays, 51 bases, in frame from base 1. Looking up the germline V gene yields CDR1 SGHTA and CDR2 FQGNSA. The junction carries 14 bases between V and J, which are trimmed by 2 bases and 0 bases respectively. Ficoll-Paque density gradient centrifugation was the method used to isolate PBMCs. The data were obtained in a study of T-cell memory formation after mild COVID-19 (dated by TCRdb to 2020 to 2023). With respect to the entire study: TCR sequence clusters from the two donors were found to be largely donor specific. T-cell clones expanding and contracting after mild COVID-19 in two donors were tracked by longitudinal TCRalpha and TCRbeta repertoire sequencing. The cohort was made up of two young adult volunteers, one female and one male, who were previously healthy.

Broader findings and caveats from the paper: Contracting CD4+ clones were found mainly in CM and EM memory subsets, while CD8+ clones were enriched in EMRA. Some responding clones were detected in pre-infection memory, which suggested that pre-existing cross-reactive memory T cells had joined the SARS-CoV-2 response. Whether the second-wave clones peaking on day 37 were SARS-CoV-2 specific was not confirmed. Clones that contracted from day 15 to 85 showed balanced CD4/CD8 phenotypes, whereas a second wave of clones that expanded from day 15 to 37 leaned towards CD4+. Only two mild cases were covered in the study, and larger cohorts including severe cases with pre-infection samples were considered necessary.

The sequence was obtained from a man aged 18-30 years who had mild COVID-19 (a few samples of this study predate the infection). The sample titles of this study are shuffled in the database, so cell type and time point are left out; the donor was told from shared clones. Here the chain combines TRBV7-2 and TRBJ1-5; the D gene cannot be named for sure. Sequencing was carried out using PBMCs or a T cell subset sorted from them (not recorded which). Read as DNA, the sequence is TGTGCCAGCAGCTTACGGCGGTCGGGATATAGCAATCAGCCCCAGCATTTT. This translates into CASSLRRSGYSNQPQHF.